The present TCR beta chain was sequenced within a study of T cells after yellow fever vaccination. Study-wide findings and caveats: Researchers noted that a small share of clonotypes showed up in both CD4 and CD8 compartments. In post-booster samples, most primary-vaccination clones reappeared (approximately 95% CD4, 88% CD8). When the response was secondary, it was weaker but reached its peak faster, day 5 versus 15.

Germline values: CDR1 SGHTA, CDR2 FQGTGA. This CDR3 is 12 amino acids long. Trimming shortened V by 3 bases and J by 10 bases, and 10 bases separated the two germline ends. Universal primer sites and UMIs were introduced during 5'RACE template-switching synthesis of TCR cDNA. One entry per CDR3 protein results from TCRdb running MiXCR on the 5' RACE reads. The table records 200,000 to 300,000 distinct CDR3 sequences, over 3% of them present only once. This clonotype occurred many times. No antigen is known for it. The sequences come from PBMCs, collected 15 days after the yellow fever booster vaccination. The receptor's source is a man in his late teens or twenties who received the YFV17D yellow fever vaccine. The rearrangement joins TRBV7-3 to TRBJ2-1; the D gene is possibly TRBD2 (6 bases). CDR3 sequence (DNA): TGTGCCAGCAGCTTCCCCGGGGGAGAGCAGTTCTTC. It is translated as CASSFPGGEQFF.